One TCR beta chain is described in this entry. This sample is drawn from a study of T cell changes during pregnancy in multiple sclerosis. Trimming shortened V by 1 base and J by 4 bases, and 11 bases separated the two germline ends. The germline V gene has CDR1 SGHTA and CDR2 FQGNSA. CDR3 size: 15 residues. Here immunoSEQ multiplex PCR was the method, and the copy in TCRdb shows in-frame clones only, minus some. This sample yields about 60,000 clones, of which over 80% are seen a single time; around 2.5% belongs to the top ten. The origin of this receptor is a female donor with multiple sclerosis, enrolled in a pregnancy study. The rearrangement links TRBV7-2 to TRBJ2-1, with D perhaps matching TRBD1 (5 bases). Sequenced here: peripheral blood, sampled in the first trimester of pregnancy. CDR3 region: CASSLDRRAYNEQFF. CDR3 in DNA: TGTGCCAGCAGCTTAGATCGCAGGGCATACAATGAGCAGTTCTTC.